The sequence of this T cell receptor beta chain was determined in a study of T cells in women clearing cervical HPV infection. Assay used: immunoSEQ multiplex PCR; TCRdb lists only in-frame clones, some missing. The listing contains about 30,000 clones. The V gene's germline CDR1 is SNHLY and CDR2 FYNNEI. The length of the CDR3 is 18 residues. V shed 6 bases and J 5 bases; nucleotides not matched to a gene: 14. Comments on this clone: The CDR3 goes on 3 residues after the read ends, and that part is filled in from the germline J gene.

Sequencing was performed on blood buffy coat. This chain connects TRBV2 to TRBJ2-2; 11 bases align to TRBD1. The receptor comes from a woman aged 18 to 75 with a cervical HPV16 infection that either progressed to CIN3+ or cleared (not recorded which). CDR3 DNA (partial): TGTGCCAGCAGGAGCCCCCCTGGACAGGGGGCGCGGACCGGGGAG. It encodes CASRSPPGQGARTGE. The complete CDR3 sequence is CASRSPPGQGARTGELFF.